This TCR beta chain came from a study of blood T cell dynamics during melanoma immunotherapy. Study-level points and caveats: The most clonal sorted CD8+ subset, immune-effector cells, was closest to cell-free DNA CDR3 sequences.

Time point reported: week 3, after first cycle of checkpoint inhibitor. As to this clone: Its antigen is not identified.

Profiling relied on immunoSEQ multiplex PCR, and the TCRdb table lists in-frame clones only, not all of them. The table records around 15,000 clones, about 94% of them present only once. Specimen: effector memory CD8+ T cells from blood, collected from a patient treated with checkpoint blockade. This TCR was sampled from a human donor with melanoma.

CDR3 DNA sequence: TGTGCCAGCCCAAAGGGGACAGGGAGGGGCGAGCAGTACTTC. It yields the protein CASPKGTGRGEQYF. This chain links TRBV6-1 with TRBJ2-7; 9 bases match TRBD1. The CDR3 spans 14 residues. The J segment lost 6 bases and the V segment lost 8 bases, leaving 11 bases of the junction unmatched. The germline V gene encodes CDR1 MNHNS and CDR2 SASEGT.